This T cell receptor (beta chain) was retrieved from a study of CD8 T cells in ankylosing spondylitis. Using its own MiXCR run on the 5' RACE reads, TCRdb lists one record per CDR3 protein. The sample lists hundreds of thousands of distinct CDR3 sequences; approximately 22% were seen once. Germline lookup yields CDR1 SQVTM and CDR2 ANQGSEA. V was pared by 0 bases and J by 6 bases, with 14 bases between. The CDR3 sequence is 14 residues long. The chain carries TRBV29-1 and TRBJ1-2, with D perhaps TRBD1 (5 bases). This TCR came from a male donor with ankylosing spondylitis or in good health (not recorded which). The sequenced sample was blood, either unsorted or a sorted T cell fraction (not recorded which). This CDR3 is CSVEDLRQGDGYTF. The CDR3, as DNA: TGCAGCGTTGAAGATTTGCGGCAGGGAGATGGCTACACCTTC. The full variable domain, its missing parts supplied by reference TRBV29-1 and TRBJ1-2, is SAVISQKPSRDICQRGTSLTIQCQVDSQVTMMFWYRQQPGQSLTLIATANQGSEATYESGFVIDKFPISRPNLTFSTLTVSNMSPEDSSIYLCSVEDLRQGDGYTFGSGTRLTVV.